The rows below give T cell receptor beta chains drawn from one sample of a study of blood T cell repertoires in COVID-19. The protocol was immunoSEQ multiplex PCR, while the TCRdb copy is restricted to in-frame clones and leaves out a portion. The profile covers around 190,000 clones, with roughly three quarters appearing a single time and under 7% taken by the ten largest. The sequenced material came from peripheral blood. The receptors were sampled from a woman aged 40 to 50 with COVID-19, enrolled during active disease. The CDR3 runs from the conserved cysteine through the conserved F or W. A D gene is named only where the DNA matches it firmly. Only part of the rows carry a size: once, few, many, or a class if the clone is expanded.

>-|TRBJ1-1|-|TRBV7-9
CASSARVTNTEAFF
TGTGCCAGCAGCGCCAGGGTGACGAACACTGAAGCTTTCTTT
>-|TRBJ1-1|-|TRBV29-1
CSVDEVNTEAFF
TGCAGCGTTGATGAGGTTAACACTGAAGCTTTCTTT
>-|TRBJ1-2|TRBD1|TRBV19
CASNDRGEYYGYTF
TGTGCCAGTAACGACAGGGGGGAATACTATGGCTACACCTTC
>once|TRBJ1-2|-|TRBV5-1
CASSSLGQHYGYTF
TGCGCCAGCAGCTCGCTTGGACAGCACTATGGCTACACCTTC
>-|TRBJ2-1|TRBD2|TRBV30
CAWSAVTSGAYNEQFF
TGTGCCTGGAGCGCAGTGACTAGCGGGGCCTACAATGAGCAGTTCTTC
>-|TRBJ2-7|-|TRBV10-3
CAIRSGKGGSSYEQYF
TGTGCCATCAGGAGTGGGAAGGGGGGGAGCTCCTACGAGCAGTACTTC
>-|TRBJ1-1|-|TRBV5-4
CASSLEQSMNTEAFF
TGTGCCAGCAGCTTGGAACAGTCGATGAACACTGAAGCTTTCTTT
>-|TRBJ1-2|-|TRBV6-5
CASSYQARDYGYTF
TGTGCCAGCAGTTACCAGGCGAGGGACTATGGCTACACCTTC
>-|TRBJ1-1|-|TRBV29-1
CSVDGQTGTEAFF
TGCAGCGTTGATGGACAGACCGGCACTGAAGCTTTCTTT
>-|TRBJ1-2|-|TRBV7-9
CASSLVDSLLYGYTF
TGTGCCAGCAGCTTAGTGGACAGTCTCCTCTATGGCTACACCTTC
>-|TRBJ1-4|-|TRBV19
CASKWEAATNEKLFF
TGTGCCAGTAAGTGGGAGGCTGCAACTAATGAAAAACTGTTTTTT
>-|TRBJ1-1|TRBD1|TRBV4-2
CASTRTGRTNTEAFF
TGTGCCAGCACCCGGACAGGGCGAACCAACACTGAAGCTTTCTTT
>-|TRBJ2-1|TRBD1|TRBV6-5
CASSRRQGANNEQFF
TGTGCCAGCAGTCGTCGGCAGGGGGCCAACAATGAGCAGTTCTTC
>-|TRBJ1-4|TRBD1|TRBV7-6
CASSPGTGATNEKLFF
TGTGCCAGCAGCCCCGGGACAGGAGCGACTAATGAAAAACTGTTTTTT
>-|TRBJ1-2|TRBD1|TRBV27
CASSLAGGSNYGYTF
TGTGCCAGCAGTTTGGCAGGGGGCTCTAACTATGGCTACACCTTC
>-|TRBJ1-4|-|TRBV6-5
CASRPGRGKLFF
TGTGCCAGCAGACCCGGACGGGGTAAACTGTTTTTT
>-|TRBJ1-4|TRBD1|TRBV2
CASSEWTGDEKLFF
TGTGCCAGCAGTGAATGGACAGGGGATGAAAAACTGTTTTTT